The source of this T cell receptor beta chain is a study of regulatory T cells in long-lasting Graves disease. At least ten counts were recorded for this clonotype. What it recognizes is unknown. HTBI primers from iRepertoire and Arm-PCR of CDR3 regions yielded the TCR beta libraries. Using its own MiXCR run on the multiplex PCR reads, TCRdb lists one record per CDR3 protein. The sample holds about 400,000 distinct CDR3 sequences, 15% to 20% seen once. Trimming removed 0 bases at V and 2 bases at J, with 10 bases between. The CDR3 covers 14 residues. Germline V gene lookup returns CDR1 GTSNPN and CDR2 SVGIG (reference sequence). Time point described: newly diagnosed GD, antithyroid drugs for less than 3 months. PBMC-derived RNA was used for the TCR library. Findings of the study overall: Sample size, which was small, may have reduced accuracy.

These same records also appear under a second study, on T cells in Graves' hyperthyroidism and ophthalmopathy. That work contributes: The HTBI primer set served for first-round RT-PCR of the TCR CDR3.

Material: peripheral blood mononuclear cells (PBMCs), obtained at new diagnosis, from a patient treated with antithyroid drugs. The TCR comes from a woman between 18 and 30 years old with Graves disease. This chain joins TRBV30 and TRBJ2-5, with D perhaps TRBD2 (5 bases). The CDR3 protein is CAWSVPSFQETQYF. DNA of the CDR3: TGTGCCTGGAGTGTTCCTAGCTTTCAAGAGACCCAGTACTTC.